The 20 T cell receptor beta chains reported below all come from one sample, sequenced in a study of follicular helper T cells after annual influenza vaccination (dated by TCRdb to the late 2010s). According to the study, the label for this sample's time point signals: 2014-2015 season, pre-vaccination. The library came from the immunoSEQ multiplex PCR assay. In TCRdb, the immuneACCESS table is reduced to in-frame sequences with V and J assigned. These tables do not hold every clone; where another copy was compared, an unresolved V gene accounts for under half, and the others remain unexplained. Present in this sample are approximately 25,000 clones, more than 80% of which were seen just once. The ten largest clonotypes hold 1% to 1.5% of the sample. This material consisted of CXCR5+ CD38- circulating T follicular helper cells from blood, taken on the day of influenza vaccination. The cell subset or site label on this specimen signifies: circulating Tfh, non-naive CD4+CXCR5+PD-1+ (ICOS+CD38+ or ICOS-CD38-). The receptor set was obtained from an adult who received the influenza vaccine.

The chain carries TRBV10-1 and TRBJ1-1; D unclear. The V end was cut by 0 bases, the J end by 6 bases, with 14 bases between. Germline V gene sequence: CDR1 WNHNN, CDR2 SYGVQD (reference sequence). The length of the CDR3 is 15 residues. CDR3 DNA sequence: TGCGCCAGCAGTGAGTCGCGGGCTGGGTGGCCTGAAGCTTTCTTT. Its translation: CASSESRAGWPEAFF.

The chain is built from TRBV5-1 and TRBJ1-4; TRBD1 matches 7 bases. The trim removed 4 bases at V and 8 bases at J, leaving 8 bases unmatched. The V gene's germline CDR1 is SGHRS and CDR2 YFSETQ. This CDR3 spans 14 amino acids. The CDR3 here is CASSGTDKNEKLFF. Here the CDR3 DNA reads TGCGCCAGCAGCGGGACAGATAAGAACGAAAAACTGTTTTTT.

V usage is TRBV5-1 and J usage is TRBJ1-3; no reliable D call. The end of the DNA is better explained by TRBJ2-2, so the J call may be wrong. The CDR3 loop spans 16 amino acids. Germline values: CDR1 SGHRS, CDR2 YFSETQ. The CDR3 is CASSLVMGRNTGELFF. The CDR3 coding sequence is TGCGCCAGCAGCTTGGTGATGGGAAGGAACACCGGGGAGCTGTTTTTT.

The chain carries TRBV6-1 and TRBJ2-1; 14 bases fit TRBD2. Germline loops: CDR1 MNHNS, CDR2 SASEGT. The CDR3 spans 15 residues. V lost 5 bases and J lost 7; bases outside the gene matches: 4. Written as DNA, the CDR3 is TGTGCCAGCAGTCGGACTAGCGGGGGGTCGAATGAGCAGTTCTTC. It is translated as CASSRTSGGSNEQFF.

The J gene is TRBJ2-2, the V gene TRBV5-1; TRBD2 matches 12 bases. Germline assignment: CDR1 SGHRS and CDR2 YFSETQ. The CDR3 is 19 residues long. V lost 2 bases to trimming and J lost 0 bases; unmatched junction nucleotides: 8. The CDR3 loop reads CASSLITTSGGSNTGELFF. The CDR3 DNA reads TGCGCCAGCAGCTTAATAACGACTAGCGGGGGTTCGAACACCGGGGAGCTGTTTTTT.

V usage is TRBV7-3 and J usage is TRBJ1-1; D remains unclear. From germline, CDR1 is SGHTA and CDR2 FQGTGA. CDR3 length: 13 residues. The V gene lost 5 bases and the J gene lost 8 bases, with 15 bases spanning the gap. For the CDR3, the DNA is TGTGCCAGCAGCCTCACCAGATCAACGGAAGCTTTCTTT. Amino acids: CASSLTRSTEAFF.

The J gene is TRBJ2-5, the V gene TRBV27; 9 nucleotides match TRBD1. TRBJ2-7 matches the DNA end more closely, so the J call is doubtful. The CDR3 extends over 14 amino acids. From germline, CDR1 is MNHEY and CDR2 SMNVEV (reference sequence). The CDR3 nucleotides are TGTGCCAGCAGTTCCAGGACAGGGGAGTACGAGCAGTACTTC. Its protein is CASSSRTGEYEQYF.

On this clone itself: A junction boundary mismatches the germline segment, possibly from a read error. The chain carries TRBV28 and TRBJ1-2; tentative D call: TRBD1 (6 bases). In germline, CDR1 is MDHEN, CDR2 SYDVKM. This CDR3 is built from 12 residues. The CDR3 DNA reads TGTGCCGGCAGAACAGGGAACTATGGCTACACCTTC. It translates to CAGRTGNYGYTF.

This clone came up a few times. V is TRBV7-8 and J is TRBJ1-5, with D possibly TRBD1 on 6 matching bases. The CDR3 totals 15 residues. V lost 1 base to trimming and J lost 3 bases, with 10 bases between them. Germline loops: CDR1 SGHVS, CDR2 FQNEAQ. DNA for the CDR3: TGTGCCAGCAGCTTAGGCCGGGACACCAATCAGCCCCAGCATTTT. Protein product: CASSLGRDTNQPQHF.

In its sample, this clone was seen once. The chain carries TRBV5-4 and TRBJ2-4; 11 bases align to TRBD2. Germline values: CDR1 SGHNT, CDR2 YYREEE (reference sequence). Unmatched junction bases numbered 1, after V lost 2 bases and J lost 0 bases. CDR3 length equals 16 residues. CDR3 coding DNA: TGTGCCAGCAGCTTAGGACTAGCGGGAGCCAAAAACATTCAGTACTTC. Translation gives CASSLGLAGAKNIQYF.

V is TRBV6-5 and J is TRBJ2-2; D possibly corresponds to TRBD1 (5 bases). V lost 0 bases, J lost 3 bases, and 8 bases lay in between. This CDR3 is 15 amino acids long. Looked up from germline, CDR1 is MNHEY and CDR2 is SVGAGI. CDR3 sequence (DNA): TGTGCCAGCAGTTACTCTCAGGGCTACACCGGGGAGCTGTTTTTT. It codes for CASSYSQGYTGELFF.

The V and J genes are TRBV7-2 and TRBJ1-3; D uncertain. The CDR3 loop spans 15 amino acids. Germline values: CDR1 SGHTA, CDR2 FQGNSA. Trimming took off 5 bases at V and 2 bases at J, with 13 bases between the two ends. CDR3 coding DNA: TGTGCCAGCAGCCTCATTCCCGGGGCTGGAAACACCATATATTTT. It specifies CASSLIPGAGNTIYF. Combining the CDR3 with reference TRBV7-2 and TRBJ1-3 gives the whole variable domain GAGVSQSPSNKVTEKGKDVELRCDPISGHTALYWYRQSLGQGLEFLIYFQGNSAPDKSGLPSDRFSAERTGGSVSTLTIQRTQQEDSAVYLCASSLIPGAGNTIYFGEGSWLTVV.

The rearrangement links TRBV7-2 to TRBJ2-7; D not certain. In germline, CDR1 is SGHTA, CDR2 FQGNSA. V lost 5 bases to trimming and J lost 0 bases, with 17 bases between them. The CDR3 sequence is 16 residues long. For the CDR3, the DNA is TGTGCCAGCAGCCCCCGTTCAGGCCGTAGCTCCTACGAGCAGTACTTC. Protein sequence: CASSPRSGRSSYEQYF.

The genes are TRBV19 and TRBJ2-1; 7 bases map to TRBD1. The CDR3 has 15 residues. Trimming at V came to 5 bases and at J to 8 bases, leaving 12 bases not matched to a gene. Germline CDR1 is LNHDA and CDR2 is SQIVND (reference sequence). CDR3 sequence: CASSPVRDSFHEQFF. The CDR3 nucleotides are TGTGCCAGTAGTCCCGTCCGGGACAGTTTCCATGAGCAGTTCTTC. The entire variable domain, with the rest obtained from reference TRBV19 and TRBJ2-1, is as follows: DGGITQSPKYLFRKEGQNVTLSCEQNLNHDAMYWYRQDPGQGLRLIYYSQIVNDFQKGDIAEGYSVSREKKESFPLTVTSAQKNPTAFYLCASSPVRDSFHEQFFGPGTRLTVL.

The chain combines TRBV19 with TRBJ1-1; D call uncertain. The V and J ends lost 6 bases and 3 bases respectively, with 11 bases between them. From germline, CDR1 is LNHDA and CDR2 SQIVND (reference sequence). The CDR3 runs to 13 residues. This CDR3 is CASSTGLYTEAFF. The CDR3 DNA follows: TGTGCCAGTAGCACCGGACTTTACACTGAAGCTTTCTTT.

The count of this clone is one. The chain carries TRBV28 and TRBJ1-1, with D unresolved. The CDR3 has 13 residues. CDR1 and CDR2 from the germline V gene are MDHEN and SYDVKM. The V end lost 2 bases, the J end lost 4 bases, and 8 bases lay between the germline ends. In DNA, the CDR3 is TGTGCCAGCAGTTTACCCCCTTTCACTGAAGCTTTCTTT. It codes for CASSLPPFTEAFF.

The chain links TRBV6-6 to TRBJ2-2; TRBD2 aligns across 11 bases. This CDR3 region has 15 residues. The germline V gene encodes CDR1 MNHNY and CDR2 SVGAGI (reference sequence). V lost 5 bases and J lost 3; bases outside the gene matches: 2. CDR3 nucleotides: TGTGCCAGCAGTCAACTAGCGGGAGACACCGGGGAGCTGTTTTTT. Protein: CASSQLAGDTGELFF.

The rearrangement uses TRBV29-1 and TRBJ2-2; TRBD2 matches at 15 bases. The CDR3 loop spans 15 amino acids. V lost 7 bases, J lost 7 bases, and 7 bases stayed unmatched. The germline V gene has CDR1 SQVTM and CDR2 ANQGSEA. CDR3 bases: TGCAGCGCCAGGACTAGCGGGGGGGCAGGCGGGGAGCTGTTTTTT. Its translation: CSARTSGGAGGELFF.

This chain uses TRBV11-2 with TRBJ2-3; 7 positions match TRBD2. Germline loops: CDR1 SGHAT, CDR2 FQNNGV. With V trimmed by 1 base and J by 5 bases, 3 bases remained unmatched. The CDR3 runs to 14 residues. The CDR3 DNA reads as TGTGCCAGCAGCTTAGGGGGGGGGAGAGATACGCAGTATTTT. It encodes CASSLGGGRDTQYF.

The gene calls are TRBV2 and TRBJ1-6; D uncertain. Germline V gene lookup returns CDR1 SNHLY and CDR2 FYNNEI. Between the trimmed V and J ends, which lost 6 bases and 6 bases, there was a span of 9 bases. The CDR3 covers 13 residues. The CDR3 loop reads CASRRESNSPLHF. The CDR3 DNA is TGTGCCAGCAGGAGGGAATCTAATTCACCCCTCCACTTT.